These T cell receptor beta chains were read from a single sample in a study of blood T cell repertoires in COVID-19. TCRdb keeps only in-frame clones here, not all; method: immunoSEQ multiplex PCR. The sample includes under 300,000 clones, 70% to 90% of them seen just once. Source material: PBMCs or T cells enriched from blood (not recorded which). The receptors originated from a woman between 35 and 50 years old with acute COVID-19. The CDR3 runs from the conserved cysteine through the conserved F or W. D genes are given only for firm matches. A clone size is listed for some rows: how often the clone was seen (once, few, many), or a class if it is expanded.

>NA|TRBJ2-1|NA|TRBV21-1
CASSKVGRLAGRGPYNEQFF
TGTGCCAGCAGCAAAGTGGGGAGGCTAGCGGGTCGGGGCCCCTACAATGAGCAGTTCTTC
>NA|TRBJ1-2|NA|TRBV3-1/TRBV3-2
CAGQGLNYGYTF
TGTGCCGGCCAGGGCCTTAACTATGGCTACACCTTC
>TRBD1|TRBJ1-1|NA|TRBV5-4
CASSRQGGDTEAFF
TGTGCCAGCAGCCGACAGGGTGGTGACACTGAAGCTTTCTTT
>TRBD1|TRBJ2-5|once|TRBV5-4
CASSPPGTGASGETQYF
TGTGCCAGCAGCCCCCCGGGGACAGGGGCCAGTGGAGAGACCCAGTACTTC
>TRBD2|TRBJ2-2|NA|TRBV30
CAWASGRNTGELFF
TGTGCCTGGGCTAGCGGGAGAAACACCGGGGAGCTGTTTTTT
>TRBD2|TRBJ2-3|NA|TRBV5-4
CASRKRELDTDTQYF
TGTGCCAGCAGAAAGCGGGAGTTAGACACAGATACGCAGTATTTT
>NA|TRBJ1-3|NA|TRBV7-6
CASSLEGQSSGNTIYF
TGTGCCAGCAGCTTAGAGGGACAAAGCTCTGGAAACACCATATATTTT
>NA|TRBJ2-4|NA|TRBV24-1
CATSSGNLAKNIQYF
TGTGCCACCAGTTCCGGGAACCTAGCCAAAAACATTCAGTACTTC
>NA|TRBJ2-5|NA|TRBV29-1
CSVGQGTSETQYF
TGCAGCGTTGGGCAGGGCACGTCGGAGACCCAGTACTTC
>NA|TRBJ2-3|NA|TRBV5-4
CASSSDPRLAPGTDTQYF
TGTGCCAGCAGCTCTGATCCGAGGCTAGCGCCTGGCACAGATACGCAGTATTTT
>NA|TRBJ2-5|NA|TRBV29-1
CSVVKQGQETQYF
TGCAGCGTTGTGAAGCAGGGTCAAGAGACCCAGTACTTC
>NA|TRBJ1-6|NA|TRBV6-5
CASSYWASFGDSPLHF
TGTGCCAGCAGTTACTGGGCGAGTTTCGGGGATTCACCCCTCCACTTT
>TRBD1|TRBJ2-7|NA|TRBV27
CASSGTATAFYEQYF
TGTGCCAGCAGCGGGACAGCGACGGCCTTCTACGAGCAGTACTTC
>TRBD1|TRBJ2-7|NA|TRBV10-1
CASSTGVAYEQYF
TGCGCCAGCAGCACAGGGGTGGCCTACGAGCAGTACTTC
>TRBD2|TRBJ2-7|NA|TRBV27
CASSRGRGYEQYF
TGTGCCAGCAGTCGAGGGAGGGGCTACGAGCAGTACTTC
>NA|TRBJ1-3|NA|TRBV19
CASSTGDLSGNTIYF
TGTGCCAGTAGTACAGGGGACCTCTCTGGAAACACCATATATTTT
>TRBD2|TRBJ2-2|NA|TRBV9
CASSAAGGPHTGELFF
TGTGCCAGCAGCGCCGCGGGGGGGCCGCACACCGGGGAGCTGTTTTTT
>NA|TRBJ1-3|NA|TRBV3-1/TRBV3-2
CASSQDNSGNTIYF
TGTGCCAGCAGTCAAGACAACTCTGGAAACACCATATATTTT
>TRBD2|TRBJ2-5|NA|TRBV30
CAWSELAGVRETQYF
TGTGCCTGGAGCGAACTAGCGGGAGTTCGGGAGACCCAGTACTTC
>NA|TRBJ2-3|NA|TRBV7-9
CASSHDRTTDTQYF
TGTGCCAGCAGCCACGACAGAACCACAGATACGCAGTATTTT
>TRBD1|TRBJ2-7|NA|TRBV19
CASSMGFLAGTDSYEQYF
TGTGCCAGTAGTATGGGGTTTTTAGCCGGGACAGACTCCTACGAGCAGTACTTC
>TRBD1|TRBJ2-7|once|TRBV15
CATSRYRQGASEQYF
TGTGCCACCAGCAGGTATAGACAGGGGGCGTCCGAGCAGTACTTC
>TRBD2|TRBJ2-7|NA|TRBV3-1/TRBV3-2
CASSQTSGSYEQYF
TGTGCCAGCAGCCAGACTAGCGGGAGCTACGAGCAGTACTTC
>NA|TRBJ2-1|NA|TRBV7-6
CASSLGSVGQGSEQFF
TGTGCCAGCAGCTTAGGTTCGGTGGGGCAAGGTTCTGAGCAGTTCTTC
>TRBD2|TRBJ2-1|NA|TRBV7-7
CASSFSTSGRLFDEQFF
TGTGCTAGCAGCTTCTCGACTAGCGGGAGATTATTCGATGAGCAGTTCTTC
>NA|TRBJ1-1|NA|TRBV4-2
CASFHTYGTEAFF
TGTGCCAGCTTCCACACGTATGGCACTGAAGCTTTCTTT
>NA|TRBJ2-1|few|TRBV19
CASTSGDNPTYNEQFF
TGTGCCAGTACCTCCGGGGATAACCCTACCTACAATGAGCAGTTCTTC
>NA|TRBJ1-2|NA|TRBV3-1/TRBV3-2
CASGGGQGISGYTF
TGTGCCTCGGGTGGCGGTCAGGGAATTTCAGGCTACACCTTC
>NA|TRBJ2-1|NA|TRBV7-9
CASSYLNPGLFYNEQFF
TGTGCCAGCAGCTACTTAAACCCGGGACTGTTCTACAATGAGCAGTTCTTC